This entry describes one T cell receptor (beta chain). These data originate in a study of blood T cell repertoires in COVID-19. Original data processing: By means of reference gene primer amplification, nucleated cell counts were estimated. Sequencing used immunoSEQ multiplex PCR; TCRdb keeps in-frame clones, though not all of them. V, J and clone size are taken as reported in that table, and D and trimming were inferred from the DNA itself. This repertoire shows approximately 100,000 clones, around 84% found once; its top ten account for roughly a quarter. The CDR3 is 19 amino acids. Germline V lookup: CDR1 SEHNR, CDR2 FQNEAQ (reference sequence). Trimming took 5 bases from V and 0 from J; bases not matched to a gene: 11.

The V and J genes are TRBV7-9 and TRBJ2-1, with 12 bases that match TRBD2. The source is a man between 60 and 75 years old with acute or convalescent COVID-19. The sequencing input was peripheral blood. The CDR3: CASSGPGLAGLRSYNEQFF. The CDR3 DNA reads as TGTGCCAGCAGCGGACCGGGACTAGCGGGTCTCCGCTCCTACAATGAGCAGTTCTTC.